This TCR beta chain was observed in a study of T cell changes during pregnancy in multiple sclerosis. CDR1 and CDR2 (germline): SEHNR, FQNEAQ (reference sequence). V lost 5 bases and J 4 bases, leaving 11 bases between the germline ends. The CDR3 contains 13 residues. The method was immunoSEQ multiplex PCR; TCRdb's version includes in-frame clones alone and lacks a portion of them. The repertoire consists of about 80,000 clones, with about 90% occurring once and the leading ten covering approximately 1.5%. The sample here was peripheral blood, taken before pregnancy. This clonotype originated in a female donor with multiple sclerosis, enrolled in a pregnancy study. The chain carries TRBV7-9 and TRBJ1-2; D is unclear. CDR3: CASSPPPSYGYTF. The CDR3 DNA reads TGTGCCAGCAGCCCTCCACCCAGCTATGGCTACACCTTC. Drawing the rest from reference TRBV7-9 and TRBJ1-2, the complete variable domain is DTGVSQNPRHKITKRGQNVTFRCDPISEHNRLYWYRQTLGQGPEFLTYFQNEAQLEKSRLLSDRFSAERPKGSFSTLEIQRTEQGDSAMYLCASSPPPSYGYTFGSGTRLTVV.